This T cell receptor beta chain was sequenced in a study of T cells in tuberculosis. Across the study: A South African cohort included IGRA-negative adolescents, latently infected IGRA-positive adolescents and adults with active tuberculosis. Study conclusions and caveats: Active tuberculosis TCR-alpha repertoires lay closer to GMM-specific TCRs than IGRA-negative controls, suggesting clonal expansion.

Germline V gene lookup returns CDR1 LNHDA and CDR2 SQIVND (reference sequence). The CDR3 totals 13 residues. V lost 1 base and J 8 bases, leaving 11 bases between the germline ends. About this clone: The antigen is not known.

Assay used: immunoSEQ multiplex PCR; TCRdb lists only in-frame clones, some missing. The sample carries tens of thousands of clones, about 93% recorded once. Each clinical donor contributed on average approximately 99,000 T cells from unsorted cryopreserved PBMC. The sequencing sample was made of PBMCs. This receptor was obtained from a donor aged 10-29 years with latent tuberculosis or without tuberculosis infection. This chain joins TRBV19 and TRBJ1-2; unclear D gene. The CDR3 loop is CASSIGAVRGYTF. CDR3 sequence (DNA): TGTGCCAGTAGTATAGGCGCGGTGCGGGGCTACACCTTC.